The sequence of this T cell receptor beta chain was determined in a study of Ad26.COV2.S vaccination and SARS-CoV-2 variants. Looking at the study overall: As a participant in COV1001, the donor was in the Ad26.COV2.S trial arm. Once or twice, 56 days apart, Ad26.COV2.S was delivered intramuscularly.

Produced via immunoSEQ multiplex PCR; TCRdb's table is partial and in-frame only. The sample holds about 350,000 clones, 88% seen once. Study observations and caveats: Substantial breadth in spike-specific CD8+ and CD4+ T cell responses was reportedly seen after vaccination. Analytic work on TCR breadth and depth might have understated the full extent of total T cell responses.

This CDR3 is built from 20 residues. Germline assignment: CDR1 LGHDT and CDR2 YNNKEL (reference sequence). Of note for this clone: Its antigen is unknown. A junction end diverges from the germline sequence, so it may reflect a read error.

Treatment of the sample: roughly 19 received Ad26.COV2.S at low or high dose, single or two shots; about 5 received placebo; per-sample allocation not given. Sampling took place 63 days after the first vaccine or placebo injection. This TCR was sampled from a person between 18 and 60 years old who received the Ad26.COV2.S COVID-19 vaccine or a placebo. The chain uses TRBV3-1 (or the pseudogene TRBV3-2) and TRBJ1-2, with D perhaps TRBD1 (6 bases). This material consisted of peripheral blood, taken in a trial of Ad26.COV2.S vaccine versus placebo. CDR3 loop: CASSQTGAPGAGLDRRIIFF. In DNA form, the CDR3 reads TGTGCCAGCAGCCAAACAGGCGCCCCGGGGGCGGGCCTTGATCGAAGGATAATTTTCTTC.